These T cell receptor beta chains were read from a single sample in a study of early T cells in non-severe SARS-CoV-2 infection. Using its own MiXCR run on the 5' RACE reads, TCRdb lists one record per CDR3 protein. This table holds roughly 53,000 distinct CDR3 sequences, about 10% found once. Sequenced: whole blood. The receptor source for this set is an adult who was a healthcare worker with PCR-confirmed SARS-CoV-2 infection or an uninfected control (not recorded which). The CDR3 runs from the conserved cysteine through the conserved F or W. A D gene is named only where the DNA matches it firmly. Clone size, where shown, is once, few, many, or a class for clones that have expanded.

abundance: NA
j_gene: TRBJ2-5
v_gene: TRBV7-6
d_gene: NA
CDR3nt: TGTGCCAGCAGCTTACAGCAGCTCCAAGAGACCCAGTACTTC
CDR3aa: CASSLQQLQETQYF

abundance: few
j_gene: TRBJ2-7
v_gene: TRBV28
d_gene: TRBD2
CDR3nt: TGTGCCAGCAGTACCCTAGCGGGGGGTATCTACGAGCAGTACTTC
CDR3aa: CASSTLAGGIYEQYF

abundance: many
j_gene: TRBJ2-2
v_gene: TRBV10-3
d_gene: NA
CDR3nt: TGTGCCATCAGTGATCCCGGACGGCATGTGGAGCTGTTTTTT
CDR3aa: CAISDPGRHVELFF

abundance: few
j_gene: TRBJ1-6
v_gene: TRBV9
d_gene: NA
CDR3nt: TGTGCCAGCAGCAGCGGGGATTCACCCCTCCACTTT
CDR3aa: CASSSGDSPLHF

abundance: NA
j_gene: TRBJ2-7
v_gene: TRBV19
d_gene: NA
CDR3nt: TGTGCCAGTAGTTTGGAGTTTTCCTACGAGCAGTACTTC
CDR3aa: CASSLEFSYEQYF

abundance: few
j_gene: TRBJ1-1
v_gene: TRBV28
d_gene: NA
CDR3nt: TGTGCCAGCTTTAGGGCGAACACTGAAGCTTTCTTT
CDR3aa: CASFRANTEAFF

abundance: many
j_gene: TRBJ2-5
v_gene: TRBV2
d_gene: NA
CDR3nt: TGTGCCAGCAGTCTGACAGGGATCGGGGGAGAGACCCAGTACTTC
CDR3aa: CASSLTGIGGETQYF

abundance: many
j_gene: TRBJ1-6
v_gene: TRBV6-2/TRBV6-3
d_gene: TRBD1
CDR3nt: TGTGCCAGCAGTACCCGGACAGGGGGAATTAATTCACCCCTCCACTTT
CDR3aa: CASSTRTGGINSPLHF

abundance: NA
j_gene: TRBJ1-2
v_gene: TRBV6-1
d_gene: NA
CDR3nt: TGTGCCAGCTCCCTCAGGGACTATGGCTACACCTTC
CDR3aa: CASSLRDYGYTF

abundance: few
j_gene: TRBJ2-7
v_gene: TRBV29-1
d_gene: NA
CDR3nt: TGCAGCGTTGAAGTCGGGACCTACGAGCAGTACTTC
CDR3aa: CSVEVGTYEQYF

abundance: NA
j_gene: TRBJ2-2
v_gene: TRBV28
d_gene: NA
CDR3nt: TGTGCCAGCAGTTTCGGGATCGGGGAGCTGTTTTTT
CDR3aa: CASSFGIGELFF

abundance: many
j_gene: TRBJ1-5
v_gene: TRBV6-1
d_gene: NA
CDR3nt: TGTGCCAGCATTGGTGGCTTGGATCAGCCCCAGCATTTT
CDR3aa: CASIGGLDQPQHF

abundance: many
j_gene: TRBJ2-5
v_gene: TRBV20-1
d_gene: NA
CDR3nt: TGCAGTGCACCCACGGGCTCAGAGACCCAGTACTTC
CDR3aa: CSAPTGSETQYF

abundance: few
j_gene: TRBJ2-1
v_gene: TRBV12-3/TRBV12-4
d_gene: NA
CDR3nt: TGTGCCAGCAGTTTAACAGGCGGCCGGAATGAGCAGTTCTTC
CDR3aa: CASSLTGGRNEQFF

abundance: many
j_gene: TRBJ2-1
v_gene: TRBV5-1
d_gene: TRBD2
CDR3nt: TGCGCCAGCAGCTATACTGCTAGCGGGAGTCGGAATGAGCAGTTCTTC
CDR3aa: CASSYTASGSRNEQFF

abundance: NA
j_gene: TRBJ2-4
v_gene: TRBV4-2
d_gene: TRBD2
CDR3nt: TGTGCCAGCAGCCAAGAGGCTCTAGCGGGAGTCCCAAACATTCAGTACTTC
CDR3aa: CASSQEALAGVPNIQYF

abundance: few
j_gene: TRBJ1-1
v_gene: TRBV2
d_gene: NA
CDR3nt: TGTGCCAGCAGTGTCCTGCACACTGAAGCTTTCTTT
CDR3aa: CASSVLHTEAFF

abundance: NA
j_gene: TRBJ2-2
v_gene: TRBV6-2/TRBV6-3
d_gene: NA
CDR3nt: TGTGCCAGCAGTTACCCGACCGGACTGGGGACCGCGAACACCGGGGAGCTGTTTTTT
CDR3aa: CASSYPTGLGTANTGELFF

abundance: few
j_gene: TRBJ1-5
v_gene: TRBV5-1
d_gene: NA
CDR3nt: TGCGCCAGTTACCAGTGGGCCCTCTTTCTGCTCCATAGCAATCAGCCCCAGCATTTT
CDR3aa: CASYQWALFLLHSNQPQHF

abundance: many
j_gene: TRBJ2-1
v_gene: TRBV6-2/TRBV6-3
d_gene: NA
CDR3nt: TGTGCCAGCAGCCATCACTGGGGCAGCGGTGAGCAGTTCTTC
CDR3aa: CASSHHWGSGEQFF

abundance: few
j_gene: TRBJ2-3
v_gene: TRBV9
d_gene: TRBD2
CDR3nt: TGTGCCAGCGGCGTAGGAGGTACTAGCGAGAGCACAGATACGCAGTATTTT
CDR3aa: CASGVGGTSESTDTQYF

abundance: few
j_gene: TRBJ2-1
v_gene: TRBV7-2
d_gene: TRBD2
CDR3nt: TGTGCCAGCAGCTCGACCCCCAGAAGCGGGAGTACCCATGAGCAGTTCTTC
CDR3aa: CASSSTPRSGSTHEQFF

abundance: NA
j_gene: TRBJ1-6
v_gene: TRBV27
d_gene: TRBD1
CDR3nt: TGTGCCAGCAGGCGGGACAGGGTGACACCCCTCCACTTT
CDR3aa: CASRRDRVTPLHF

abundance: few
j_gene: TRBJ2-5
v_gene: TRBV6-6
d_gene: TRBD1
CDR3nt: TGTGCCAGCAGTTACAAAAGGGACAGGGGATTCTGGACCCAGTACTTC
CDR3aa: CASSYKRDRGFWTQYF

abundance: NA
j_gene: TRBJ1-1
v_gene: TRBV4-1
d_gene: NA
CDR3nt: TGCGCCAGCAGCCAAGTAGGGACTAACAGTAAAGCTTTCTTT
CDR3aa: CASSQVGTNSKAFF

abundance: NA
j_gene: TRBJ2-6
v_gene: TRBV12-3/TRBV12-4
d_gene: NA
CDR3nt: TGTGCCAGCAGTTTAGTGGGGGGCAGGCCTGGGGCCAACGTCCTGACTTTC
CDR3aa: CASSLVGGRPGANVLTF

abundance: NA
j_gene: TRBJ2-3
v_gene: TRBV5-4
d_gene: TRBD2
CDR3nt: TGTGCCAGCAGCTGGGGGGGACTAGCGGGAAGTGGTACAGATACGCAGTATTTT
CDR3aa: CASSWGGLAGSGTDTQYF

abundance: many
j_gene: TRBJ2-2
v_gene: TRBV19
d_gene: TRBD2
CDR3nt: TGTGCCAGCCGTCAGTTAGCGGGGGGGACGAACACCGGGGAGCTGTTTTTT
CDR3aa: CASRQLAGGTNTGELFF

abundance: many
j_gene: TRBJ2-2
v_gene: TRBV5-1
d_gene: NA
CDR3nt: TGCGCCAGCAGGAAAATGGTCCCGGACACCGGGGAGCTGTTTTTT
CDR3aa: CASRKMVPDTGELFF

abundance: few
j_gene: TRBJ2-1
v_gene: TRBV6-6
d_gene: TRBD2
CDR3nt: TGTGCCAGCAGTTACGGAGCGGGGGGGCGCGGTGAGCAGTTCTTC
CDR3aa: CASSYGAGGRGEQFF

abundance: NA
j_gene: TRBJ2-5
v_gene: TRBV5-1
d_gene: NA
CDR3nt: TGCGCCAGCAGTACGGGAGTCCAAGAGACCCAGTACTTC
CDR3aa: CASSTGVQETQYF

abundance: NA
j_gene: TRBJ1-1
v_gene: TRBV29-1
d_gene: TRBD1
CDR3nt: TGCAGCGTTGGGACAGGGGACACTGAAGCTTTCTTT
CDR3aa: CSVGTGDTEAFF